These 13 T cell receptor beta chains came from one sample sequenced in a study of regulatory T cells in long-lasting Graves disease. Construction of TCR beta libraries relied on iRepertoire HTBI primers and on Arm-PCR targeting CDR3 regions. TCRdb re-analysed the multiplex PCR reads in MiXCR, keeping a single row per CDR3 protein. This sample has about 420,000 distinct CDR3 sequences, with 20% to 30% found just once. The sample's time point: persistent/refractory GD, antithyroid drugs over 5 years with positive TRAb. After RNA was extracted from PBMCs, the TCR library was made from it. The sequencing here drew on peripheral blood mononuclear cells (PBMCs), taken when the disease was refractory, from a patient treated with antithyroid drugs. Source of these receptors: a female donor with Graves disease.

Many counts were recorded for this clonotype. The CDR3 bases are TGTGCCAGCAGCTTAACACCGGGACAGGGCATGGACGAGCAGTACTTC. Translated: CASSLTPGQGMDEQYF. This rearrangement joins TRBV7-3 to TRBJ2-7, with 9 nucleotides matching TRBD1. This CDR3 region has 16 residues. V trimming: 0 bases; J trimming: 5 bases; junction bases outside the gene matches: 8. The germline V gene encodes CDR1 SGHTA and CDR2 FQGTGA.

This clonotype was seen a handful of times. Germline is not matched at one junction end, which may reflect a read error. This chain links TRBV3-1 with TRBJ2-1, with D perhaps TRBD2 (6 bases). Per germline, CDR1 LGHDT and CDR2 YNNKEL (reference sequence). The CDR3 has 14 amino acids. CDR3 in amino acids: CASSQRDSNNEQFF. The CDR3 bases are TGTGCCAGCAGCCAAAGGGACTCCAACAATGAGCAGTTCTTC.

This clonotype was counted once. CDR3 DNA: TGCGCCAGCAGCTCGGGAGGGGGTTCCGGGGAGCTGTTTTTT. It specifies CASSSGGGSGELFF. This rearrangement joins TRBV5-1 to TRBJ2-2; 8 positions agree with TRBD2. Germline assignment: CDR1 SGHRS and CDR2 YFSETQ. The CDR3 totals 14 residues. Trimming cost V 3 bases and J 6 bases; bases outside gene matches: 4.

This clonotype was counted between two and nine times. CDR3 amino acids: CASSHGREENIQYF. DNA for the CDR3: TGTGCCAGCAGCCACGGGCGGGAGGAAAACATTCAGTACTTC. The chain is built from TRBV4-2 and TRBJ2-4; 8 bases align to TRBD2. The CDR3 length is 14 residues. The V gene's germline CDR1 is LGHNA and CDR2 YNFKEQ. After removal of 3 bases from V and 5 bases from J, the junction contained 3 bases not matched to a gene.

The genes are TRBV28 and TRBJ2-1, with 8 bases lining up with TRBD2. V trimming: 4 bases; J trimming: 6 bases; junction bases outside the gene matches: 14. Germline loops: CDR1 MDHEN, CDR2 SYDVKM. The CDR3 runs to 17 residues. The CDR3, as DNA: TGTGCCAGCAGTTCCGCCTTCGGCGCGGGAGGCCTCAATGAGCAGTTCTTC. Protein product: CASSSAFGAGGLNEQFF.

This clonotype was recorded at least ten times. The chain is built from TRBV11-2 and TRBJ1-1, with D tentatively TRBD1 (5 bases). The CDR3 runs 13 residues. The V gene's germline CDR1 is SGHAT and CDR2 FQNNGV. Trimming removed 1 base at V and 11 bases at J, with 14 bases between. The CDR3 loop is CASSLVIRRAAFF. The CDR3 region has the DNA TGTGCCAGCAGCTTAGTCATACGCAGGGCCGCTTTCTTT.

This clonotype was observed a few times. The chain recombines TRBV6-2 or TRBV6-3 with TRBJ1-6; 7 bases fit TRBD1. The ends lost 5 bases at V and 13 bases at J; junction bases unmatched: 14. Germline V gene lookup returns CDR1 MNHEY and CDR2 SVGEGT. The CDR3 consists of 15 residues. In nucleotides, the CDR3 is TGTGCCAGCAGTGAAGGTGAGGACAGGTCCCGGCCCCTCCACTTT. It codes for CASSEGEDRSRPLHF.

This clonotype has a handful of counts. The gene calls are TRBV5-8 and TRBJ1-1, with 9 bases identical to TRBD1. CDR1 SGHTS and CDR2 YDEGEE come from the germline V gene. The V and J ends lost 0 bases and 12 bases, in that order; junction bases with no gene match: 6. The CDR3 loop spans 13 amino acids. CDR3 in amino acids: CASSLDRGRRSFF. DNA of the CDR3: TGTGCCAGCAGCTTGGACAGGGGGCGTAGGTCTTTCTTT.

This clonotype was found once. The chain is built from TRBV19 and TRBJ2-2; D not resolved. Germline CDR1 reads LNHDA; CDR2 reads SQIVND (reference sequence). This CDR3 has 12 amino acids. Trimming pared 4 bases from V and 5 bases from J, leaving 5 bases between. The CDR3 protein is CASSTETGELFF. In DNA, the CDR3 is TGTGCCAGTAGTACCGAGACCGGGGAGCTGTTTTTT.

This clonotype was observed a few times. The chain joins TRBV28 to TRBJ2-2, with TRBD2 matching 15 bases. Trimming removed 3 bases from V and 4 bases from J; junction bases left unmatched: 6. The CDR3 sequence is 18 residues long. The germline V gene has CDR1 MDHEN and CDR2 SYDVKM. For the CDR3, the DNA is TGTGCCAGCAGTTTGGGACTAGCGGGAGGCACCTTCACCGGGGAGCTGTTTTTT. It codes for CASSLGLAGGTFTGELFF.

This clonotype showed up many times. This chain joins TRBV28 and TRBJ1-2; 12 bases map to TRBD1. V lost 6 bases to trimming and J lost 4 bases; unmatched junction nucleotides: 9. The CDR3 length is 16 residues. CDR1 is MDHEN and CDR2 is SYDVKM in the germline V gene. The CDR3 sequence: CASRYRDRGPTYGYTF. DNA for the CDR3: TGTGCCAGCAGGTACCGGGACAGGGGGCCGACCTATGGCTACACCTTC.

This clonotype was picked up a small number of times. The gene calls are TRBV7-2 and TRBJ2-5; no clear D gene. Germline-derived CDR1 and CDR2 are SGHTA and FQGNSA. The ends were cut back, 2 bases at V and 1 base at J, with 8 bases in the middle. The length of the CDR3 is 14 residues. CDR3 sequence reads: CASSLLAVQETQYF. The CDR3, as DNA: TGTGCCAGCAGCTTACTGGCGGTCCAAGAGACCCAGTACTTC.

This clonotype was recorded many times. This chain connects TRBV2 to TRBJ2-7; D remains ambiguous. This CDR3 has 16 amino acids. V lost 4 bases, J lost 1 base, and 17 bases lay in between. Per germline, CDR1 SNHLY and CDR2 FYNNEI. The DNA for the CDR3 is TGTGCCAGCAGTGGTAACCTCCTCCTCCGTTCCTACGAGCAGTACTTC. It translates to CASSGNLLLRSYEQYF.